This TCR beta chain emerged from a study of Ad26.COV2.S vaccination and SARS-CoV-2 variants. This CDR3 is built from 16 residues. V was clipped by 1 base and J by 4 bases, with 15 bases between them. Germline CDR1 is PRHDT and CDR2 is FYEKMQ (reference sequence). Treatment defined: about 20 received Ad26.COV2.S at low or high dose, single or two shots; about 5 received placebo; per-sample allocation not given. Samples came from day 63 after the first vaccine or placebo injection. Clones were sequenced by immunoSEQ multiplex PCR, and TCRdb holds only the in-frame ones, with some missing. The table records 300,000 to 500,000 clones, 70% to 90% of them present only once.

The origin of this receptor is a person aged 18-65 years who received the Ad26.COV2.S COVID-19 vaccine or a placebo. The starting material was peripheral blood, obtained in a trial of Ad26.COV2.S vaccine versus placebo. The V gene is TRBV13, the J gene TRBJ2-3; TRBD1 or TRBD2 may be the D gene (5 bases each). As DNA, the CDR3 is TGTGCCAGCAGCTTAGTGAGGGGCTACGGGGCAGATACGCAGTATTTT. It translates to CASSLVRGYGADTQYF.